The present TCR beta chain was sequenced within a study of T cell clonality in common variable immunodeficiency. CVID subjects were neither ill nor on immunomodulatory or immunosuppressive medication at sampling. Method: immunoSEQ multiplex PCR; TCRdb's copy keeps in-frame clones and lacks some. Altogether about 16,000 clones were found in the sample, and no singletons occur. Comment on this clone: Its antigen is undetermined.

Broader study findings: CVID subjects showed higher TCRbeta clonality than healthy controls. Reportedly, TCR beta sequences from common variable immunodeficiency showed fewer deletions and N-nucleotide insertions.

The sequenced sample was peripheral blood mononuclear cells. This receptor was identified in a human donor with common variable immunodeficiency.

The chain's CDR3 is CASSSWTGMKTQYF. The CDR3 bases that were read are TGTGCCAGCAGCTCATGGACAGGGATGAAGACC. This chain connects TRBV7-9 to TRBJ2-5; TRBD1 aligns across 8 bases. Read coverage stops 3 residues before the CDR3 terminus; the germline J gene supplies the remainder. The CDR3 contains 14 residues. Per the germline V gene, CDR1 is SEHNR and CDR2 is FQNEAQ (reference sequence). V lost 4 bases to trimming and J lost 6 bases; unmatched junction nucleotides: 7.